The entry that follows covers one T cell receptor (beta chain) sequence. The target antigen is unknown. These data are taken from a study of CD8 T cells in Susac syndrome. Study-wide results and limits: The relatively small number of individuals in the TCR sequencing and HLA analysis was acknowledged by the study.

Negative isolation was applied to CD8+ and CD4+ T cells, and FACS enrichment was applied to TEMRA cells. Random hexamers were used to reverse transcribe roughly 0.45 to 1 ug of RNA. Via MiXCR, TCRdb re-called the immunoSEQ multiplex PCR reads, giving one row per CDR3 protein. Counted here are 100,000 or so distinct CDR3 sequences, nearly 95% occurring once; the ten biggest clones make up 0.13% to 0.15%. The sample taken for sequencing was CD4+ T cells from PBMCs. This sequence was found in a human donor in good health.

Written as DNA, the CDR3 is TGCAGCGTTGGACAGATGAACACTGAAGCTTTCTTT. Amino acid sequence: CSVGQMNTEAFF. The chain carries TRBV29-1 and TRBJ1-1, with a weak D call TRBD1 (5 bases). Trimming took off 4 bases at V and 0 bases at J, with 6 bases between the two ends. This CDR3 spans 12 amino acids. The germline V gene has CDR1 SQVTM and CDR2 ANQGSEA.